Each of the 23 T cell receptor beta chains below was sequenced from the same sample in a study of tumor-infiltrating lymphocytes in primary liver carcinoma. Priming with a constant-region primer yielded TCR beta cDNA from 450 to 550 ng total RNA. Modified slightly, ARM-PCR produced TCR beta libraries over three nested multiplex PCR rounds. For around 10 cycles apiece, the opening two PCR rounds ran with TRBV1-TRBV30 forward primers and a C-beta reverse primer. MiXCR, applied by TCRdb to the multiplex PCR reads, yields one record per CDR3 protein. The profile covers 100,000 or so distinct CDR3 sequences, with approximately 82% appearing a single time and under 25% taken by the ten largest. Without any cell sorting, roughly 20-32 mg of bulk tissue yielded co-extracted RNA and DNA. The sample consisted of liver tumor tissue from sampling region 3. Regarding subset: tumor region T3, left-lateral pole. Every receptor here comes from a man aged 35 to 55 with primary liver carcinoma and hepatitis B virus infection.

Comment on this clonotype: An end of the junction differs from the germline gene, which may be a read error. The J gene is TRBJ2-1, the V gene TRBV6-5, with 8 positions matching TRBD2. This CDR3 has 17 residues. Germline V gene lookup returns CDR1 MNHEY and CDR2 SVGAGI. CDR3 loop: CASSYFPGLAGGGDQFF. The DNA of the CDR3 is TGTGCCAGTAGTTACTTTCCGGGACTTGCGGGAGGAGGTGATCAGTTCTTC.

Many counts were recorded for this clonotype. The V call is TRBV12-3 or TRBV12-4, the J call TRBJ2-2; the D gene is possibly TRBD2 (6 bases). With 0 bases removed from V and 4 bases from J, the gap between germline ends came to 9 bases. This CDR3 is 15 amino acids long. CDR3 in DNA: TGTGCCAGCAGTTTAGCCCAGGGAGGCACCGGGGAGCTGTTTTTT. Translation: CASSLAQGGTGELFF.

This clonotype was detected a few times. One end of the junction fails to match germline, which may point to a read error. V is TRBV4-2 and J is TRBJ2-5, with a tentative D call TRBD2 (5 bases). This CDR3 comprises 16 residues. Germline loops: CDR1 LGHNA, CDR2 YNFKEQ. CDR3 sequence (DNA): TGTGCCAACAGCCAAGCGTCAAGCGGCTTCCAAGAGACCCAGTACTTC. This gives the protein CANSQASSGFQETQYF.

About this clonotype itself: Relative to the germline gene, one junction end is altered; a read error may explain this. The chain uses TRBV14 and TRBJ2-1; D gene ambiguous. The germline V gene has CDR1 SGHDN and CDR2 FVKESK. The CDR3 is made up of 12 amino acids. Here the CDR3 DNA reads TGTGCCAGCAGCCTGCCATGCAATGAGCAGTTTTTC. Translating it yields CASSLPCNEQFF.

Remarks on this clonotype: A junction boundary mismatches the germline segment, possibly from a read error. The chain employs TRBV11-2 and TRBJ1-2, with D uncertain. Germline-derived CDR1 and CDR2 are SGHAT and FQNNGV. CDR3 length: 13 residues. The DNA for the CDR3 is TGTGCCAACAGCTTATTTGGTTTCTATGGTTACACCTTT. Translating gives CANSLFGFYGYTF.

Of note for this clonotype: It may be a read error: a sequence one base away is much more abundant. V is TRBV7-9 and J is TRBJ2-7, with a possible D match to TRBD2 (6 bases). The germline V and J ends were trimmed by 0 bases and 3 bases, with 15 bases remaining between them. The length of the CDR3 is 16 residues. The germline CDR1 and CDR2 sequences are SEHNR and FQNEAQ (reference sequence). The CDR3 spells CASSLATGRDFYEQYF. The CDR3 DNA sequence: TGTGCCAGCAGCTTAGCAACAGGTCGGGACTTCTACGAGCAGTACTTC.

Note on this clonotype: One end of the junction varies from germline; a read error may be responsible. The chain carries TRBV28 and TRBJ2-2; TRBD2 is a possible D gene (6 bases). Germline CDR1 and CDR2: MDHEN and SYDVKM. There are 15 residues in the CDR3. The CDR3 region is CASSARTGRTGELYF. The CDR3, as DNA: TGTGCCAGCAGTGCGAGGACTGGGAGGACCGGGGAGCTGTATTTT.

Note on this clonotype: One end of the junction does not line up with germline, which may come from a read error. The DNA for the CDR3 is TGTAGCGTCCGATCAGGGGACGCCTATGGTTACACCTTC. Protein sequence: CSVRSGDAYGYTF. The chain recombines TRBV29-1 with TRBJ1-2, with a weak D call TRBD1 (6 bases). This CDR3 spans 13 amino acids. Germline CDR1 SQVTM, CDR2 ANQGSEA.

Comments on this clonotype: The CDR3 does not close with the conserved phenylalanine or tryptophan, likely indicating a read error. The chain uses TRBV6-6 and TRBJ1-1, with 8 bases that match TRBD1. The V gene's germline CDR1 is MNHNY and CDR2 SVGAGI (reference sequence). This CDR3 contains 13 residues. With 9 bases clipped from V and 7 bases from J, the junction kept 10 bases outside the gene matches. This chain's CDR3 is CARSTGGTSEAFL. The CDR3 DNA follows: TGTGCCAGAAGCACAGGGGGGACTAGTGAAGCTTTCCTT.

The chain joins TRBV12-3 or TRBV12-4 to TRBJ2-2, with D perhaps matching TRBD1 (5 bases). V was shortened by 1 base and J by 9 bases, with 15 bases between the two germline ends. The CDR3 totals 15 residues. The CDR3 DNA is TGTGCCAGCAGTTTAGTTATGGGGCGCGGAAGGGAGCTGTTTTTT. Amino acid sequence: CASSLVMGRGRELFF.

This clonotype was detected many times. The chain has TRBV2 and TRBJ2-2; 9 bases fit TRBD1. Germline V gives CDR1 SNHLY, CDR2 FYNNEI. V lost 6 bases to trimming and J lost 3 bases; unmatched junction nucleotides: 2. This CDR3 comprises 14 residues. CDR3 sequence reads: CASRGDRDTGELFF. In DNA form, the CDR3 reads TGTGCCAGCAGAGGGGACAGGGACACCGGGGAGCTGTTTTTT.

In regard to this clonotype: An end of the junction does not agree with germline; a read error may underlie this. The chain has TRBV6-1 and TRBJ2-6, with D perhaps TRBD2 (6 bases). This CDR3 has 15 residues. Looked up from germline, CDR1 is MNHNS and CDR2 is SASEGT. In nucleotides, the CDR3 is TGTGCCGGCAGTGAAGGGGACTCTGGGGCCAATGTCCTGACTTTC. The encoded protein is CAGSEGDSGANVLTF.

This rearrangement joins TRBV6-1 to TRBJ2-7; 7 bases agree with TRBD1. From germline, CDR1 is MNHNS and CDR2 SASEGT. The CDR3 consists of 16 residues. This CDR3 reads CVSSTDRSPILREQYF. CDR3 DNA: TGTGTCAGTAGTACGGACAGGTCACCAATTCTACGCGAGCAGTACTTC.

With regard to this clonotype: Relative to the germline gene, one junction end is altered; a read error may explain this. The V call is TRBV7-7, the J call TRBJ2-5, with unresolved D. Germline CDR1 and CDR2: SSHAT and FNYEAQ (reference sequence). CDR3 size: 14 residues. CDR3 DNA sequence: TGTGCCAGCGGCTTAGTGGTCGGTCAAGAGACCCAGTACTTC. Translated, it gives CASGLVVGQETQYF.

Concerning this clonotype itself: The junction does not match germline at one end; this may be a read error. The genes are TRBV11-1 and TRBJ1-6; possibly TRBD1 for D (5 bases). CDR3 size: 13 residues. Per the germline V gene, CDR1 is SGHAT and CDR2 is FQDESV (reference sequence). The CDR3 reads CGSSRTQVSPLHF. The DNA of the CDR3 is TGTGGCAGCAGCCGGACACAGGTTTCACCCCTTCACTTT.

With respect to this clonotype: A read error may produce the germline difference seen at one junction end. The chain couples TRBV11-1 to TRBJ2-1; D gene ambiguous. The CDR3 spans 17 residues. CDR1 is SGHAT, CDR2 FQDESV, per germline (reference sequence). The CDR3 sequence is CVSSSPSSCGSYDEQFF. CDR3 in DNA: TGTGTCAGCAGCTCTCCTTCGAGTTGCGGATCCTACGATGAGCAGTTCTTC.

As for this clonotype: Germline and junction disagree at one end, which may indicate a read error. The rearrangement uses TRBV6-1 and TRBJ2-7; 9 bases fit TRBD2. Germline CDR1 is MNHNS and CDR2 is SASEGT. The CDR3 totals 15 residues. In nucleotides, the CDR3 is TGTGCTAGCAGTATCTCGACTAGCGGATCCTACAAGCAGTACTTC. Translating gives CASSISTSGSYKQYF.

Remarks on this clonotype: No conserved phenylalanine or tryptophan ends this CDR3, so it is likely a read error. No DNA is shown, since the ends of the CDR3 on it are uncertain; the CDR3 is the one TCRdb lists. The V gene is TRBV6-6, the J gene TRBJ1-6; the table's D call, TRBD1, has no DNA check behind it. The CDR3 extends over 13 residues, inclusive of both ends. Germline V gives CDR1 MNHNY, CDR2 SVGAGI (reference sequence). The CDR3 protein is CASRNTGISPLHL.

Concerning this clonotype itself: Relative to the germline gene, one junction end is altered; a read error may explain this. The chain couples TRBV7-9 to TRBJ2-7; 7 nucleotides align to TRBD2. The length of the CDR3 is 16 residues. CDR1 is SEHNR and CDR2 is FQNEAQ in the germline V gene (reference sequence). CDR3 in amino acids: CASSWASGIGLGEQYF. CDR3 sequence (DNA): TGTGCCAGTAGCTGGGCCAGCGGGATAGGGTTGGGCGAACAGTACTTC. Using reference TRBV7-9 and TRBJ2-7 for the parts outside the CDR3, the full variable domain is DTGVSQNPRHKITKRGQNVTFRCDPISEHNRLYWYRQTLGQGPEFLTYFQNEAQLEKSRLLSDRFSAERPKGSFSTLEIQRTEQGDSAMYLCASSWASGIGLGEQYFGPGTRLTVT.

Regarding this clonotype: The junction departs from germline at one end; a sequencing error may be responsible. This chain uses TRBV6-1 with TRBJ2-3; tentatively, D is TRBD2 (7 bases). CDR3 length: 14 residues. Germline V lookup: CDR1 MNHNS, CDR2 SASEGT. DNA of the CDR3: TGTGTCAGCCAAGAGAGGGGGGGGACAGATACGCAGTATTTT. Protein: CVSQERGGTDTQYF.

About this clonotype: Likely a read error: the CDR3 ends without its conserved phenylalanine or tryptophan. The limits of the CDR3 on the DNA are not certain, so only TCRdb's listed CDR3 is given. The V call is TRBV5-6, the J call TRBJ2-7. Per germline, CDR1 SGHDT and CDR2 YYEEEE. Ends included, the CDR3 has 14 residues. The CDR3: CASSLGAGSYEQYI.

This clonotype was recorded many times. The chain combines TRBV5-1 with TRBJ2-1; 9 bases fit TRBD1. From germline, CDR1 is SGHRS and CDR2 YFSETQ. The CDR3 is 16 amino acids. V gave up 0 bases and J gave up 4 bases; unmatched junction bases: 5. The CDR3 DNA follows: TGCGCCAGCAGCTTGGCCCCGGGACAGGGATACAATGAGCAGTTCTTC. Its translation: CASSLAPGQGYNEQFF.

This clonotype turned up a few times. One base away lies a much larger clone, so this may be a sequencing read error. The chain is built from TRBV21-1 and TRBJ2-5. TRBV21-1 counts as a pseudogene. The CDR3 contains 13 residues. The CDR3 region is CASLPAFQETQYF. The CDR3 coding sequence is TGTGCCAGCCTTCCTGCTTTCCAAGAGACCCAGTACTTC.